Sequencing of this T cell receptor (beta chain) was carried out in a study of identical twins. A universal primer site was incorporated via template switching, and the cDNA contained unique molecular identifiers. MiXCR, run by TCRdb on the 5' RACE reads, gives a single entry per CDR3 protein. The sample holds about 810,000 distinct CDR3 sequences; more than 9% are singletons and the top ten take under 2%. This CDR3 is built from 15 residues. Germline V gene lookup returns CDR1 DFQATT and CDR2 SNEGSKA (reference sequence). The V gene end was trimmed by 6 bases and the J gene end by 3 bases; junction bases not matched to a gene: 7. Only healthy Caucasians were enrolled as donors. This clonotype was seen a few times. Separately, the same data were catalogued under a study of yellow fever vaccine responses in identical twins.

Sequencing was performed on PBMCs. This TCR was sampled from a woman between 18 and 29 years old in good health. The chain has TRBV20-1 and TRBJ2-7; 14 nucleotides agree with TRBD2. CDR3 nucleotide sequence: TGCAGTGCCCTTGGGACTAGCGGGAGCAACTACGAGCAGTACTTC. This sequence encodes CSALGTSGSNYEQYF.